One T cell receptor (beta chain) is described in this entry. The data stem from a study of blood T cell repertoires in COVID-19. Generated by immunoSEQ multiplex PCR, the TCRdb table keeps only in-frame clones and is missing some. In the table there are fewer than 200,000 clones, around 83% of which are singletons. Sequencing was performed on peripheral blood. The sequence derives from a human donor in a cohort sampled during active COVID-19.

The CDR3 DNA reads as TGTGCCAGCAGCTTAGTGGACAGGGGGGGGTACGAGCAGTACTTC. Protein: CASSLVDRGGYEQYF. The chain couples TRBV7-2 to TRBJ2-7, with TRBD1 identical over 10 bases. The J segment lost 4 bases and the V segment lost 1 base, leaving 4 bases of the junction unmatched. The CDR3 extends over 15 amino acids. The germline CDR1 and CDR2 sequences are SGHTA and FQGNSA.